This T cell receptor (beta chain) originates from a study of blood T cells in healthy people across ages. This CDR3 comprises 14 residues. CDR1 and CDR2 (germline): SGHDN, FVKESK. This clonotype was found a few times. At one end the junction does not follow the germline gene, possibly because of a read error. A J-beta primer mix and a sample-barcoded 5' primer were used in a second PCR of about 6 to 12 cycles. TCRdb re-called the 5' RACE reads through MiXCR, storing one row per CDR3 protein. The profile shows 780,000 or so distinct CDR3 sequences, approximately 25% of them singletons. These same records also appear under a second study, on T cells of mothers and their children. That work adds: A second PCR was performed with the M1S primer. This primer added sample barcodes and 2-4 random nucleotides. No T cell clones of persistent microchimeric origin were detected.

The sequencing input was blood. This chain links TRBV14 with TRBJ1-2, with D maybe TRBD1 (5 bases). This TCR was sampled from a boy aged 10-17 years in good health. The CDR3 nucleotides read TGTGCCGGCAGCCAAGAAAGGGGCCGGTATGGCTACACCTTC. Protein product: CAGSQERGRYGYTF.